This T cell receptor (beta chain) was sequenced for a study of CD8+ T cells in alopecia areata. Study-level results: Patients shared TCRs less clearly than mice did, possibly for HLA-related reasons.

The treatment: oral pan-JAK inhibitor, 5-10 mg twice daily. Following RNA extraction, reverse transcription yielded cDNA that acted as the sequencing template. The data were produced by immunoSEQ multiplex PCR, yet TCRdb's version contains in-frame clones alone and is incomplete. The table shows over 150,000 clones, with approximately 62% occurring only once. With respect to this clone: What it binds is unknown.

The V gene's germline CDR1 is LNHNV and CDR2 YYDKDF (reference sequence). There are 12 residues in the CDR3. Trimming removed 0 bases from V and 7 bases from J, with 7 bases in between. This TCR was sampled from a human donor with alopecia areata. Sequences were derived from CD4+ T cells sorted from blood, sampled at week 24, from a patient treated with tofacitinib. V is TRBV15 and J is TRBJ2-7; D uncertain. CDR3 residues: CATSRDRAEQYF. In DNA form, the CDR3 reads TGTGCCACCAGCAGAGATCGGGCAGAGCAGTACTTC.